This T cell receptor (beta chain) was identified in a study of cytomegalovirus exposure and HLA in healthy donors. Study-level background: HLA-typed donors contributed approximately 86 million unique TCRs, which were held in an early data release. For the 300 to 400 genotyped donors, around 76% fell within the Caucasian-associated ancestry cluster. Study-wide findings and caveats: The study carried out a later analysis of TCR beta sequences. It associated some 17,000 of them with specific HLA alleles at a false discovery rate of 0.05.

For this clone: Its antigen remains unidentified.

Donors had nominal health at sampling but likely had unrecorded immune exposures. The CDR3 loop spans 15 amino acids. V dropped 3 bases and J dropped 4; count of bases not matched to a gene: 8. CDR1 and CDR2 from the germline V gene are LNHNV and YYDKDF (reference sequence). PCR involved 60 Vbeta and 13 Jbeta primers. Data came from immunoSEQ multiplex PCR; TCRdb stores just in-frame clones and leaves some out. The sample has 150,000 to 200,000 clones. The sample taken for sequencing was PBMCs. This sequence was found in a woman aged 55-75 years in good health and CMV-seronegative. The chain has TRBV15 and TRBJ1-2; 7 bases are a match to TRBD1. The DNA for the CDR3 is TGTGCCACCAGCAGGCGCGACAGGGCGGCCTATGGCTACACCTTC. Protein sequence: CATSRRDRAAYGYTF.